This TCR beta chain was observed in a study of patients with pleural tuberculosis. The table lists this clonotype with many counts. The trim removed 1 base at V and 5 bases at J, leaving 0 bases unmatched. This CDR3 has 13 residues. TCRdb re-called the reads through MiXCR, storing one row per CDR3 protein. The table has about 29,000 distinct CDR3 sequences, about 20% seen once; the top ten hold 3.5%. The TCR comes from a human donor with pleural tuberculosis. The specimen was peripheral blood. This rearrangement joins TRBV12-3 or TRBV12-4 to TRBJ2-7, with 9 nucleotides matching TRBD1. In DNA, the CDR3 is TGTGCCAGCAGTTTAGGGACAGGGGACGAGCAGTACTTC. This translates into CASSLGTGDEQYF.